This TCR beta chain emerged from a study of OX40 agonist ivuxolimab in advanced cancers. Study background: Patients with hepatocellular carcinoma, melanoma, renal cell or head and neck cancer made up the dose-escalation patients.

Trimming removed 0 bases from V and 2 bases from J, with 8 bases in between. The length of the CDR3 is 14 residues. Looked up from germline, CDR1 is SGDLS and CDR2 is YYNGEE. The assay was immunoSEQ multiplex PCR, and TCRdb's table has in-frame clones only and misses some. The sample shows approximately 110,000 clones, about nine tenths of them seen only once. This chain uses TRBV9 with TRBJ2-5; D gene ambiguous. The origin of this receptor is an adult with an advanced solid tumor such as melanoma, head and neck, liver or kidney cancer. The sample was CD4+ or CD8+ T cells sorted from blood, taken in a trial of the OX40 agonist ivuxolimab. CDR3 sequence: CASSVGQAQETQYF. CDR3 DNA sequence: TGTGCCAGCAGCGTAGGGCAGGCTCAAGAGACCCAGTACTTC.